What follows are 29 T cell receptor beta chains derived from one specimen sequenced in a study of CD8 T cells in ankylosing spondylitis. TCRdb re-called the 5' RACE reads with MiXCR, one entry per CDR3 protein. There are fewer than 750,000 distinct CDR3 sequences in the sample; roughly 20% occur only once, and under 20% lies in the top ten. General study points: The study identified a TCR beta motif of under ten highly homologous variants that appeared characteristic of ankylosing spondylitis blood.

Their antigens remain unidentified. Material: blood, either unsorted or a sorted T cell fraction (not recorded which). The source is a male donor with ankylosing spondylitis.

The rearrangement joins TRBV6-1 to TRBJ1-1; 7 nucleotides match TRBD1. The CDR3 totals 14 residues. Germline V gene data show CDR1 as MNHNS and CDR2 as SASEGT. J gave up 0 bases and V 7 bases, and 5 bases lay outside the gene matches. The DNA of the CDR3 is TGTGCCAGCACCTCGGACAGGATGAACACTGAAGCTTTCTTT. Protein sequence: CASTSDRMNTEAFF.

This clonotype was counted many times. CDR3 bases: TGTGCCAGCAGCTTAGTGGTGGGAGACTACAATGAGCAGTTCTTC. Translation: CASSLVVGDYNEQFF. The genes are TRBV7-2 and TRBJ2-1, with D possibly being TRBD2 (5 bases). V was cut by 1 base and J by 3 bases, with 10 bases left in between. The germline V gene has CDR1 SGHTA and CDR2 FQGNSA. The CDR3 runs 15 residues.

This sequence joins TRBV28 and TRBJ2-7; 9 bases map to TRBD1. Germline values: CDR1 MDHEN, CDR2 SYDVKM. This CDR3 spans 14 amino acids. The junction had 5 bases not matched to a gene; V was cut back by 6 bases and J by 2 bases. This CDR3 reads CASSTRQGAYEQYF. Here the CDR3 DNA reads TGTGCCAGCAGCACGCGACAGGGGGCCTACGAGCAGTACTTC.

The chain combines TRBV20-1 with TRBJ2-5, with 9 bases aligning to TRBD2. J gave up 4 bases and V 4 bases, and 4 bases lay outside the gene matches. The CDR3 length is 13 residues. Germline loops: CDR1 DFQATT, CDR2 SNEGSKA (reference sequence). The CDR3: CSAMFSGRETQYF. The CDR3 region has the DNA TGCAGTGCTATGTTTAGCGGGAGAGAGACCCAGTACTTC.

This clonotype was found a few times. This chain connects TRBV4-2 to TRBJ2-7; TRBD1 aligns across 9 bases. The CDR3 runs 16 residues. The junction had 5 bases not matched to a gene; V was cut back by 1 base and J by 1 base. In germline, CDR1 is LGHNA, CDR2 YNFKEQ. DNA of the CDR3: TGTGCCAGCAGCCAAGCCGGGACAGGGAAATCCTACGAGCAGTACTTC. It is translated as CASSQAGTGKSYEQYF.

This clonotype was picked up a small number of times. The chain recombines TRBV10-3 with TRBJ1-4; D is unclear. Germline V gene sequence: CDR1 ENHRY, CDR2 SYGVKD. This CDR3 comprises 16 residues. V was shortened by 0 bases and J by 3 bases, with 11 bases between the two germline ends. The CDR3 sequence is CAISESSREPNEKLFF. In nucleotides, the CDR3 is TGTGCCATCAGTGAGTCTAGCCGGGAACCTAATGAAAAACTGTTTTTT.

This clonotype has just a few counts. The chain couples TRBV19 to TRBJ2-5, with unresolved D. The CDR3 loop spans 11 amino acids. The germline V gene encodes CDR1 LNHDA and CDR2 SQIVND (reference sequence). Between the trimmed V and J ends, which lost 3 bases and 5 bases, there was a span of 4 bases. The CDR3 DNA reads TGTGCCAGTAGTATCTCGGAGACCCAGTACTTC. Its translation: CASSISETQYF.

J is TRBJ2-7 and V is TRBV4-2; 7 nucleotides align to TRBD2. Germline V lookup: CDR1 LGHNA, CDR2 YNFKEQ. V shed 0 bases, J shed 4 bases, and the junction held 9 bases outside the gene matches. The CDR3 contains 16 residues. CDR3 sequence reads: CASSQENPGEGYEQYF. The CDR3 coding sequence is TGTGCCAGCAGCCAAGAAAACCCGGGGGAGGGGTACGAGCAGTACTTC.

The rearrangement uses TRBV5-1 and TRBJ2-7; 8 nucleotides align to TRBD2. The CDR3 length is 15 residues. Germline CDR1 SGHRS, CDR2 YFSETQ. V lost 4 bases and J lost 2; bases outside the gene matches: 8. The CDR3 protein is CASSLTLAGPYEQYF. In DNA form, the CDR3 reads TGCGCCAGCAGCCTCACTCTAGCGGGCCCCTACGAGCAGTACTTC.

This clonotype came up a few times. The J gene is TRBJ2-2, the V gene TRBV7-3; 9 bases map to TRBD1. CDR1 SGHTA and CDR2 FQGTGA come from the germline V gene. This CDR3 is 18 amino acids long. Trimming removed 5 bases from V and 3 bases from J; junction bases left unmatched: 13. CDR3 region: CASSLYGVGQGYTGELFF. In nucleotides, the CDR3 is TGTGCCAGCAGCCTTTACGGTGTGGGACAGGGCTACACCGGGGAGCTGTTTTTT.

The gene calls are TRBV15 and TRBJ2-1; the D gene is possibly TRBD2 (5 bases). Per germline, CDR1 LNHNV and CDR2 YYDKDF (reference sequence). V was clipped by 0 bases and J by 10 bases, with 13 bases between them. The CDR3 loop spans 14 amino acids. The CDR3 region has the DNA TGTGCCACCAGCAGAGAGGGTGCGCGGGCCGAGCAGTTCTTC. Protein product: CATSREGARAEQFF. The full variable domain, rest sourced from reference TRBV15 and TRBJ2-1, is DAMVIQNPRYQVTQFGKPVTLSCSQTLNHNVMYWYQQKSSQAPKLLFHYYDKDFNNEADTPDNFQSRRPNTSFCFLDIRSPGLGDTAMYLCATSREGARAEQFFGPGTRLTVL.

This clonotype was detected only a few times. The rearrangement joins TRBV25-1 to TRBJ1-2, with 7 bases aligning to TRBD1. CDR3 size: 14 residues. CDR1 is MGHDK and CDR2 is SYGVNS in the germline V gene. The trim removed 3 bases at V and 6 bases at J, leaving 7 bases unmatched. Here the CDR3 reads CASSDPGTANGYTF. Here the CDR3 DNA reads TGTGCCAGCAGTGATCCCGGGACAGCCAATGGCTACACCTTC.

This clonotype was seen a handful of times. The genes are TRBV29-1 and TRBJ2-7, with D possibly being TRBD1 or TRBD2 (5 bases each). Trimming took off 6 bases at V and 6 bases at J, with 15 bases between the two ends. This CDR3 has 12 amino acids. The germline V gene encodes CDR1 SQVTM and CDR2 ANQGSEA. The DNA of the CDR3 is TGCAGCGTAGCCGGGACCGCGATCGAGCAGTACTTC. Translation gives CSVAGTAIEQYF.

This clonotype occurred a few times. The V and J genes are TRBV3-1 and TRBJ2-1; TRBD1 is a possible D gene (5 bases). CDR3 length equals 15 residues. V shed 4 bases and J shed 3 bases, with 13 bases lying between them. Germline CDR1 is LGHDT and CDR2 is YNNKEL (reference sequence). The CDR3 DNA reads TGTGCCAGCAGCCCAACAGGCAGTGTCTACAATGAGCAGTTCTTC. Translated: CASSPTGSVYNEQFF.

This clonotype appeared a few times. The genes are TRBV12-3 or TRBV12-4 and TRBJ2-1, with D maybe TRBD1 (5 bases). V was clipped by 3 bases and J by 1 base, with 10 bases between them. The CDR3 sequence is 15 residues long. The CDR3 DNA reads TGTGCCAGCAGTTTGAAGGGGAAATCCTACAATGAGCAGTTCTTC. Protein sequence: CASSLKGKSYNEQFF.

This clonotype was detected ten times or more. The rearrangement uses TRBV12-3 or TRBV12-4 and TRBJ2-2, with 10 bases lining up with TRBD2. V was clipped by 2 bases and J by 0 bases; unmatched bases: 6. CDR3 length: 18 residues. The CDR3, as DNA: TGTGCCAGCAGTTTAATGTCTAGCGGGGGCCCGAACACCGGGGAGCTGTTTTTT. Protein sequence: CASSLMSSGGPNTGELFF.

The chain couples TRBV20-1 to TRBJ2-3; D may be TRBD1 (5 bases). The CDR3 consists of 13 residues. Germline values: CDR1 DFQATT, CDR2 SNEGSKA (reference sequence). Trimming left V 2 bases short and J 5 bases short, with 11 bases between. The CDR3 DNA reads as TGCAGTGCTAGATACCTAGGGGTAGATACGCAGTATTTT. Translation gives CSARYLGVDTQYF.

The chain combines TRBV12-3 or TRBV12-4 with TRBJ2-7; no firm D call. The V gene lost 0 bases and the J gene lost 2 bases, with 8 bases spanning the gap. This CDR3 comprises 14 residues. The DNA of the CDR3 is TGTGCCAGCAGTTTAGCGCACTCTCCCTACGAGCAGTACTTC. Protein sequence: CASSLAHSPYEQYF.

The CDR3 DNA is TGTGCCATCAGTGAAGAGGGGATAACGGTCACTGAAGCTTTCTTT. This sequence encodes CAISEEGITVTEAFF. The rearrangement joins TRBV10-3 to TRBJ1-1, with a tentative D call TRBD1 (5 bases). The germline gives CDR1 ENHRY, CDR2 SYGVKD. CDR3 size: 15 residues. Trimming pared 3 bases from V and 4 bases from J, leaving 15 bases between.

This clonotype was seen a few times. The rearrangement uses TRBV19 and TRBJ2-7; D may correspond to TRBD1 or TRBD2 (5 bases each). The ends were cut back, 5 bases at V and 7 bases at J, with 15 bases in the middle. CDR1 and CDR2 (germline): LNHDA, SQIVND (reference sequence). The CDR3 spans 13 residues. This CDR3 reads CASSPGTWGEQYF. The CDR3 DNA reads TGTGCCAGTAGTCCTGGGACCTGGGGGGAGCAGTACTTC.

This chain uses TRBV5-1 with TRBJ1-6; D might be TRBD1 (5 bases). The V gene's germline CDR1 is SGHRS and CDR2 YFSETQ. This CDR3 has 13 amino acids. V was clipped by 0 bases and J by 9 bases, with 7 bases between them. CDR3 sequence (DNA): TGCGCCAGCAGCTTGGAGGGGCGTTCACCCCTCCACTTT. Its translation is CASSLEGRSPLHF.

This chain links TRBV20-1 with TRBJ1-1, with D uncertain. V shed 6 bases and J shed 4 bases, with 15 bases lying between them. From germline, CDR1 is DFQATT and CDR2 SNEGSKA (reference sequence). This CDR3 is 13 amino acids long. The CDR3 DNA reads as TGCAGTGCGCCTTGGGCCAGGAGCACTGAAGCTTTCTTT. This codes for CSAPWARSTEAFF.

The chain recombines TRBV20-1 with TRBJ1-1, with 7 bases identical to TRBD1. There are 15 residues in the CDR3. Germline V gene lookup returns CDR1 DFQATT and CDR2 SNEGSKA (reference sequence). V dropped 0 bases and J dropped 0; count of bases not matched to a gene: 4. CDR3 in DNA: TGCAGTGCTAGAGATGAGGGGGCCGTGAACACTGAAGCTTTCTTT. Residues: CSARDEGAVNTEAFF.

This clonotype was seen a few times. The chain combines TRBV28 with TRBJ2-2, with 7 bases matching TRBD1. The CDR3 totals 15 residues. Germline values: CDR1 MDHEN, CDR2 SYDVKM. V was pared by 5 bases and J by 4 bases, with 7 bases of the junction left unmatched. CDR3 residues: CASSRTTGFTGELFF. CDR3 nucleotides: TGTGCCAGCAGTAGAACGACAGGGTTCACCGGGGAGCTGTTTTTT.

V usage is TRBV20-1 and J usage is TRBJ1-6, with D possibly TRBD1 on 5 matching bases. The germline V gene has CDR1 DFQATT and CDR2 SNEGSKA (reference sequence). Trimming removed 0 bases from V and 5 bases from J, with 8 bases in between. The CDR3 totals 14 residues. The CDR3 loop is CSARDMGDNSPLHF. DNA for the CDR3: TGCAGTGCTAGAGATATGGGGGATAATTCACCCCTCCACTTT.

The rearrangement joins TRBV5-1 to TRBJ2-7, with TRBD1 identical over 9 bases. Germline CDR1 SGHRS, CDR2 YFSETQ. V trimming: 4 bases; J trimming: 5 bases; junction bases outside the gene matches: 22. This CDR3 region has 19 residues. The CDR3 nucleotides are TGCGCCAGCAGCGAGTTCGGGACAGGGTTACAGGAACGAAGAAACGAGCAGTACTTC. Translating gives CASSEFGTGLQERRNEQYF.

This chain links TRBV5-1 with TRBJ1-1, with D possibly being TRBD1 (5 bases). The CDR3 sequence is 15 residues long. Germline-derived CDR1 and CDR2 are SGHRS and YFSETQ. Between the trimmed V and J ends, which lost 6 bases and 7 bases, there was a span of 22 bases. Here the CDR3 DNA reads TGCGCCAGCACCCCCACGGCAGGGACGTCATTTGAAGCTTTCTTT. It yields the protein CASTPTAGTSFEAFF.

The gene calls are TRBV7-6 and TRBJ2-1; D may be TRBD2 (6 bases). V was shortened by 5 bases and J by 6 bases, with 17 bases between the two germline ends. The CDR3 spans 15 residues. Germline V gene sequence: CDR1 SGHVS, CDR2 FNYEAQ. The CDR3 here is CASSPTGGLGNEQFF. CDR3 nucleotides: TGTGCCAGCAGCCCCACCGGGGGTCTTGGCAATGAGCAGTTCTTC.

The chain uses TRBV27 and TRBJ2-1, with D perhaps TRBD2 (5 bases). The V end lost 0 bases, the J end lost 0 bases, and 18 bases lay between the germline ends. CDR1 is MNHEY and CDR2 is SMNVEV in the germline V gene (reference sequence). This CDR3 has 19 residues. CDR3 bases: TGTGCCAGCAGTTTATCCCTTCTTTCTAGCAGGAGCTCCTACAATGAGCAGTTCTTC. It is translated as CASSLSLLSSRSSYNEQFF.